The present entry profiles one T cell receptor beta chain with its context. These data are taken from a study of control samples from healthy donors and cancer patients. Produced via immunoSEQ multiplex PCR; TCRdb's table is partial and in-frame only. This sample has about 150,000 clones, with approximately 88% found just once. The CDR3 has 14 amino acids. Germline V gives CDR1 SGHKS, CDR2 YYEKEE (reference sequence). Between the trimmed V and J ends, which lost 0 bases and 6 bases, there was a span of 9 bases. The chain combines TRBV5-5 with TRBJ2-2; unclear D gene. The receptor comes from a man aged 30 to 45 in good health. The material sequenced was blood. CDR3 nucleotide sequence: TGTGCCAGCAGCTTGGAAGTTAGCTCCGGGGAGCTGTTTTTT. It yields the protein CASSLEVSSGELFF.